The 21 T cell receptor beta chains below all came from one sample that was sequenced in a study of T cell clonality in common variable immunodeficiency. Data came from immunoSEQ multiplex PCR; TCRdb stores just in-frame clones and leaves some out. This repertoire holds 45,000 to 55,000 clones, and none appear only once. The sequenced sample was peripheral blood mononuclear cells. The receptors were gathered from a person between 18 and 75 years old in good health.

The CDR3 region is CSAAAHSLEADEQYF. CDR3 bases read: TGCAGTGCAGCGGCGCATTCGTTAGAAGCAGACGAG. The chain carries TRBV20-1 and TRBJ2-7; D might be TRBD2 (5 bases). The CDR3 end lies 3 residues beyond the end of the read and is filled in from the germline J gene. The V end was cut by 6 bases, the J end by 5 bases, with 23 bases between. The CDR3 consists of 15 residues. Germline loops: CDR1 DFQATT, CDR2 SNEGSKA (reference sequence).

As for this clone: The read ends 3 residues before the CDR3 terminus; that terminus is restored from the germline J gene. The rearrangement joins TRBV11-1 to TRBJ1-6, with 7 bases matching TRBD1. This CDR3 has 14 amino acids. Germline V CDR1 and CDR2: SGHAT, FQDESV (reference sequence). The V gene end was trimmed by 8 bases and the J gene end by 5 bases; junction bases not matched to a gene: 6. Incomplete CDR3 DNA: TGTGCCAGCGCGGCTGACAGGGATAATTCACCC. This sequence encodes CASAADRDNSP. The CDR3 in full is CASAADRDNSPLHF.

This clone was counted many times. Coverage ceases 3 residues before the CDR3 finishes, and the germline J gene fills in the end. This chain links TRBV28 with TRBJ2-1, with TRBD2 matching 9 bases. CDR3 length: 16 amino acids. The V gene's germline CDR1 is MDHEN and CDR2 SYDVKM. Unmatched junction bases numbered 14, after V lost 5 bases and J lost 9 bases. This CDR3 is CASSPSGAFGNREQFF. Partial CDR3 DNA: TGTGCCAGCAGTCCTAGCGGGGCGTTCGGGAACCGTGAG.

There are many counts of this clone. The observed sequence ends 3 residues before the CDR3 terminus, with the missing tail filled in from the germline J gene. The rearrangement joins TRBV19 to TRBJ2-5; 8 bases are shared with TRBD1. J lost 5 bases, V lost 9 bases, and 8 bases had no gene match. This CDR3 is 13 amino acids long. From germline, CDR1 is LNHDA and CDR2 SQIVND (reference sequence). This chain's CDR3 is CASGQGDTETQYF. The covered CDR3 bases are TGTGCCAGCGGACAGGGCGATACGGAGACC.

This clone was detected many times. The DNA ends 3 residues before the CDR3 does, and the rest of the CDR3 is filled in from the germline J gene. This chain connects TRBV20-1 to TRBJ2-3; 7 nucleotides match TRBD2. This CDR3 has 16 residues. V shed 1 base, J shed 1 base, and the junction held 8 bases outside the gene matches. CDR1 is DFQATT, CDR2 SNEGSKA, per germline (reference sequence). This CDR3 is CSARGSGLAGTDTQYF. Partial CDR3 DNA: TGCAGTGCTAGAGGGTCGGGGCTAGCGGGCACAGATACG.

Remarks on this clone: The read halts 3 residues ahead of the CDR3 end, with the missing end drawn from the germline J gene. The chain uses TRBV7-8 and TRBJ2-2; TRBD1 might be the D (5 bases). CDR3 size: 15 residues. Germline values: CDR1 SGHVS, CDR2 FQNEAQ. Trimming shortened V by 5 bases and J by 2 bases, and 12 bases separated the two germline ends. CDR3 sequence: CASSPRTPNTGELFF. The CDR3 DNA, read in part, is TGTGCCAGCAGCCCCCGGACACCTAACACCGGGGAG.

In its sample, this clone was seen many times. The sequenced part of the CDR3 DNA is TGTGCCAGCAGCGGCGGGGTCCAAGAGACC. Translation: CASSGGVQET. The full-length CDR3 reads as CASSGGVQETQYF. The chain has TRBV5-6 and TRBJ2-5, with a tentative D call TRBD2 (6 bases). The sequenced fragment ends 3 residues before the CDR3 boundary, so the rest is inferred from the germline J gene. Germline V gene sequence: CDR1 SGHDT, CDR2 YYEEEE. This CDR3 comprises 13 residues. Trimming pared 4 bases from V and 1 base from J, leaving 8 bases between.

This clone occurred many times. The read terminates 3 residues before the CDR3 end, so the remaining end is supplied by the germline J gene. The chain employs TRBV19 and TRBJ2-3, with D unclear. V dropped 6 bases and J dropped 0 bases, with 19 bases sitting between them. Germline values: CDR1 LNHDA, CDR2 SQIVND (reference sequence). The CDR3 contains 17 residues. Partial CDR3 DNA: TGTGCCAGTAGACGGAGCTCGAGCGAGACTAGCACAGATACG. Protein sequence: CASRRSSSETSTDT. The CDR3 in full is CASRRSSSETSTDTQYF.

This clone was counted at least ten times. Coverage ceases 3 residues before the CDR3 finishes, and the germline J gene fills in the end. This rearrangement joins TRBV5-1 to TRBJ1-1; the D gene is possibly TRBD1 (5 bases). V lost 4 bases and J 3 bases, leaving 16 bases between the germline ends. From germline, CDR1 is SGHRS and CDR2 YFSETQ. The CDR3 spans 15 residues. The CDR3 DNA, read in part, is TGCGCCAGCAGCGGGGGGGTGGGGGTCGACACTGAA. It yields the protein CASSGGVGVDTE. The CDR3 in its entirety is CASSGGVGVDTEAFF.

This clone was seen many times. The DNA ends 3 residues before the CDR3 does, and the rest of the CDR3 is filled in from the germline J gene. This sequence joins TRBV4-1 and TRBJ2-1; D gene unclear. Between the trimmed V and J ends, which lost 6 bases and 8 bases, there was a span of 8 bases. The CDR3 is 11 amino acids. CDR1 is MGHRA and CDR2 is YSYEKL in the germline V gene. CDR3 sequence reads: CASSFSDEQFF. The CDR3 bases that were read are TGCGCCAGCAGTTTCAGTGATGAG.

This clone was recorded many times. With the read ending 3 residues before the CDR3 end, the germline J gene is used to fill in that end. V and J are TRBV20-1 and TRBJ1-2; D may be TRBD1 (5 bases). CDR3 length equals 13 residues. Germline CDR1 is DFQATT and CDR2 is SNEGSKA (reference sequence). Deletions cut 3 bases from V and 7 bases from J, with 15 bases between. The CDR3 reads CSASSGPRAGYTF. The sequenced part of the CDR3 DNA is TGCAGTGCTAGTTCGGGTCCCAGGGCTGGC.

The sample holds many counts of this clone. The read ends 3 residues before the CDR3 terminus; that terminus is restored from the germline J gene. This chain connects TRBV14 to TRBJ1-1, with TRBD1 as a possible D gene (6 bases). Trimming shortened V by 4 bases and J by 5 bases, and 23 bases separated the two germline ends. This CDR3 region has 17 residues. Looked up from germline, CDR1 is SGHDN and CDR2 is FVKESK. The CDR3: CASSPYPPGVGLTEAFF. CDR3 bases read: TGTGCCAGCAGCCCCTACCCACCAGGGGTCGGTTTAACTGAA. The variable domain in full, completed from reference TRBV14 and TRBJ1-1, reads EAGVTQFPSHSVIEKGQTVTLRCDPISGHDNLYWYRRVMGKEIKFLLHFVKESKQDESGMPNNRFLAERTGGTYSTLKVQPAELEDSGVYFCASSPYPPGVGLTEAFFGQGTRLTVV.

In its sample, this clone was seen many times. The CDR3 is cut off 3 residues early in the read; its end comes from the germline J gene. The chain joins TRBV20-1 to TRBJ2-7; D unresolved. CDR1 and CDR2 (germline): DFQATT, SNEGSKA (reference sequence). V lost 5 bases, J lost 4 bases, and 12 bases lay in between. The CDR3 spans 12 residues. The CDR3 is CSALTTPYEQYF. The part of the CDR3 DNA that was read is TGCAGTGCTTTAACGACACCGTACGAG.

This clone has ten or more counts. The read halts 3 residues ahead of the CDR3 end, with the missing end drawn from the germline J gene. The rearrangement links TRBV7-9 to TRBJ1-5; 9 nucleotides match TRBD1. Germline CDR1 SEHNR, CDR2 FQNEAQ (reference sequence). This CDR3 region has 14 residues. J lost 7 bases, V lost 7 bases, and 8 bases had no gene match. The DNA read from the CDR3 is TGTGCCAGCACCACCGGGACAGGGACGCAGCCC. Translating it yields CASTTGTGTQP. The entire CDR3 protein is CASTTGTGTQPQHF.

This clone was seen many times. The missing CDR3 end, 3 residues past where the read stops, is filled in from the germline J gene. The chain couples TRBV20-1 to TRBJ2-5; D unresolved. The CDR3 loop spans 13 amino acids. Trimming pared 3 bases from V and 0 bases from J, leaving 8 bases between. Germline-derived CDR1 and CDR2 are DFQATT and SNEGSKA (reference sequence). CDR3 DNA (partial): TGCAGTGCTAGGGCCCTGGACCAAGAGACC. This encodes CSARALDQET. The entire CDR3 is CSARALDQETQYF.

This clone was observed at least ten times. The read stops 3 residues short of the end of the CDR3; the missing end is completed from the germline J gene. This chain joins TRBV6-1 and TRBJ1-5, with D tentatively TRBD1 (5 bases). The germline V and J ends were trimmed by 3 bases and 9 bases, with 18 bases remaining between them. CDR1 is MNHNS and CDR2 is SASEGT in the germline V gene. The CDR3 totals 15 residues. The CDR3 bases that were read are TGTGCCAGCAGTGATATTGGGGCCGGCGGGGCGCCC. This codes for CASSDIGAGGAP. In full, the CDR3 is CASSDIGAGGAPQHF.

In its sample, this clone was seen a few times. The read falls 3 residues short of the CDR3 end, and the missing part is taken from the germline J gene. This chain links TRBV20-1 with TRBJ2-7; D perhaps matches TRBD2 (7 bases). Germline V lookup: CDR1 DFQATT, CDR2 SNEGSKA (reference sequence). This CDR3 has 15 residues. Trimming removed 1 base at V and 0 bases at J, with 13 bases between. The part of the CDR3 DNA that was read is TGCAGTGCTAGAGTAGGGGGGGTCAGCTCCTACGAG. Its protein product is CSARVGGVSSYE. The full CDR3 reads CSARVGGVSSYEQYF.

There are a few counts of this clone. Read data end 3 residues before the CDR3 end; the end is taken from the germline J gene. This rearrangement joins TRBV2 to TRBJ2-7; 7 bases agree with TRBD2. J gave up 0 bases and V 3 bases, and 8 bases lay outside the gene matches. There are 16 residues in the CDR3. CDR1 is SNHLY, CDR2 FYNNEI, per germline. CDR3 DNA, as far as it was read: TGTGCCAGCAGTGAGTCCAGCGGGGCCGTCTCCTACGAG. Translation: CASSESSGAVSYE. The whole CDR3 reads CASSESSGAVSYEQYF.

This clone was detected ten times or more. Coverage ceases 3 residues before the CDR3 finishes, and the germline J gene fills in the end. The chain carries TRBV19 and TRBJ1-2, with 9 positions matching TRBD1. Germline values: CDR1 LNHDA, CDR2 SQIVND (reference sequence). Losses at the gene ends were 0 bases for V and 7 bases for J; bases not matched to a gene: 6. This CDR3 comprises 15 residues. Partial CDR3 DNA: TGTGCCAGTAGTATAGATCATGGGACAGGGTTTGGC. Translated: CASSIDHGTGFG. Given in full, the CDR3 is CASSIDHGTGFGYTF.

This clone was counted at least ten times. The CDR3 end falls 3 residues outside the read, so it is completed with the germline J gene. The chain has TRBV19 and TRBJ2-1; the match to TRBD2 covers 8 bases. This CDR3 contains 14 residues. From germline, CDR1 is LNHDA and CDR2 SQIVND (reference sequence). The V segment lost 9 bases and the J segment 6 bases; nucleotides outside the gene matches: 10. CDR3 DNA (partial): TGTGCCAGCCAGCCGGGAGGGCAGGGCAATGAG. This encodes CASQPGGQGNE. The whole CDR3 sequence reads CASQPGGQGNEQFF. Full variable domain (remainder filled in from reference TRBV19 and TRBJ2-1): DGGITQSPKYLFRKEGQNVTLSCEQNLNHDAMYWYRQDPGQGLRLIYYSQIVNDFQKGDIAEGYSVSREKKESFPLTVTSAQKNPTAFYLCASQPGGQGNEQFFGPGTRLTVL.

This clone was seen repeatedly, ten times or more. The CDR3 end falls 3 residues outside the read, so it is completed with the germline J gene. The J gene is TRBJ2-7, the V gene TRBV12-5, with TRBD1 matching 11 bases. The ends lost 0 bases at V and 5 bases at J; junction bases unmatched: 15. Germline CDR1 is LGHNT and CDR2 is FRNRAP. This CDR3 has 19 amino acids. CDR3: CASGLVLALDRGRFHEQYF. CDR3 DNA, as far as it was read: TGTGCTAGTGGTTTGGTATTGGCTCTGGACAGGGGGCGTTTCCACGAG. The full variable domain, in which reference TRBV12-5 and TRBJ2-7 provide the parts outside the CDR3, is DARVTQTPRHKVTEMGQEVTMRCQPILGHNTVFWYRQTMMQGLELLAYFRNRAPLDDSGMPKDRFSAEMPDATLATLKIQPSEPRDSAVYFCASGLVLALDRGRFHEQYFGPGTRLTVT.